The 25 T cell receptor beta chains given below trace back to one sample, sequenced in a study of long-term antiretroviral therapy in people with HIV. Sequencing used immunoSEQ v3.0 at survey level. Measured with immunoSEQ multiplex PCR; TCRdb has only the in-frame clones, and not every one. The data contain roughly 14,000 clones, roughly 80% of them singletons. Specimen: unsorted PBMCs, collected 1.8 years before starting antiretroviral therapy. These receptors originate from a woman in her 40s with HIV.

This chain uses TRBV19 with TRBJ2-2; the match to TRBD1 covers 12 bases. V dropped 5 bases and J dropped 4; count of bases not matched to a gene: 14. CDR3 length: 19 residues. Germline loops: CDR1 LNHDA, CDR2 SQIVND (reference sequence). CDR3 DNA sequence: TGTGCCAGTAGTGTGGAATCGGGACAGGGGGCTTGGGGCACCGGGGAGCTGTTTTTT. Protein sequence: CASSVESGQGAWGTGELFF. The whole variable domain, remainder taken from reference TRBV19 and TRBJ2-2, is DGGITQSPKYLFRKEGQNVTLSCEQNLNHDAMYWYRQDPGQGLRLIYYSQIVNDFQKGDIAEGYSVSREKKESFPLTVTSAQKNPTAFYLCASSVESGQGAWGTGELFFGEGSRLTVL.

V is TRBV27 and J is TRBJ2-7; unclear D gene. Germline CDR1 MNHEY, CDR2 SMNVEV (reference sequence). V dropped 5 bases and J dropped 3 bases, with 17 bases sitting between them. The CDR3 contains 15 residues. The CDR3 DNA follows: TGTGCCAGCAGTCATGGAGTCGGGCTAAACTACGAGCAGTACTTC. Residues: CASSHGVGLNYEQYF.

This clone has a handful of counts. V usage is TRBV19 and J usage is TRBJ1-5, with 7 positions matching TRBD1. The CDR3 consists of 16 residues. The V segment lost 9 bases and the J segment 0 bases; nucleotides outside the gene matches: 11. The germline V gene has CDR1 LNHDA and CDR2 SQIVND (reference sequence). Here the CDR3 reads CASGNRDSYSNQPQHF. Here the CDR3 DNA reads TGTGCCAGCGGGAACCGGGACAGTTATAGCAATCAGCCCCAGCATTTT.

The chain carries TRBV20-1 and TRBJ2-7; D tentatively reads TRBD1 or TRBD2 (5 bases each). The CDR3 loop spans 11 amino acids. Germline V gene lookup returns CDR1 DFQATT and CDR2 SNEGSKA (reference sequence). With 5 bases removed from V and 5 bases from J, the gap between germline ends came to 10 bases. The CDR3 is CSAGDRHEQYF. The CDR3 nucleotides are TGCAGTGCTGGGGACCGCCACGAGCAGTACTTC.

J is TRBJ2-4 and V is TRBV9; D is unresolved. V was cut by 4 bases and J by 0 bases, with 14 bases left in between. The CDR3 covers 16 residues. CDR1 is SGDLS, CDR2 YYNGEE, per germline. The CDR3, as DNA: TGTGCCAGCAGCCCGGATCCGGAACTAGCCAAAAACATTCAGTACTTC. It translates to CASSPDPELAKNIQYF.

The chain links TRBV15 to TRBJ2-2; D is uncertain. Germline CDR1 LNHNV, CDR2 YYDKDF (reference sequence). V lost 0 bases and J 1 base, leaving 3 bases between the germline ends. The length of the CDR3 is 14 residues. As DNA, the CDR3 is TGTGCCACCAGCAGAGATTTGAACACCGGGGAGCTGTTTTTT. Protein product: CATSRDLNTGELFF.

V and J are TRBV6-1 and TRBJ2-5; no definite D call. The CDR3 contains 13 residues. Germline V CDR1 and CDR2: MNHNS, SASEGT. V lost 0 bases and J lost 7, with 9 bases in between. CDR3 coding DNA: TGTGCCAGCAGTGAAGCGGCAAAGTGGACCCAGTACTTC. It yields the protein CASSEAAKWTQYF.

The gene calls are TRBV9 and TRBJ2-6; 9 bases are shared with TRBD1. J gave up 0 bases and V 3 bases, and 10 bases lay outside the gene matches. Germline V lookup: CDR1 SGDLS, CDR2 YYNGEE. This CDR3 spans 19 amino acids. Here the CDR3 DNA reads TGTGCCAGCAGCGCGTCCGGGACAGGGTTCCGCTCTGGGGCCAACGTCCTGACTTTC. Translation: CASSASGTGFRSGANVLTF.

The V call is TRBV7-2, the J call TRBJ1-1; no firm D call. Germline values: CDR1 SGHTA, CDR2 FQGNSA. Trimming left V 0 bases short and J 1 base short, with 9 bases between. This CDR3 has 15 amino acids. The CDR3 region has the DNA TGTGCCAGCAGCTTAGCGCCGCAGCAGAACACTGAAGCTTTCTTT. Amino acid sequence: CASSLAPQQNTEAFF.

The table lists this clone with a count of one. The rearrangement uses TRBV7-9 and TRBJ2-5; TRBD2 matches at 13 bases. Germline values: CDR1 SEHNR, CDR2 FQNEAQ (reference sequence). With 6 bases clipped from V and 4 bases from J, the junction kept 5 bases outside the gene matches. The CDR3 loop spans 15 amino acids. CDR3 coding DNA: TGTGCCAGCAGTTGGACTAGCGGGAGTACAGAGACCCAGTACTTC. Its protein is CASSWTSGSTETQYF.

The chain uses TRBV21-1 and TRBJ1-4; whether TRBD1, the table's D call, matches the DNA was not checked. TRBV21-1 is tagged as a pseudogene. The CDR3 runs to 15 residues. This CDR3 reads CASSNNKQGREKLFF. Written as DNA, the CDR3 is TGTGCCAGCAGCAATAACAAACAGGGGAGGGAAAAACTGTTTTTT.

The chain carries TRBV19 and TRBJ1-2; D gene unclear. V was cut by 6 bases and J by 7 bases, with 9 bases left in between. Germline CDR1 LNHDA, CDR2 SQIVND (reference sequence). The CDR3 has 11 amino acids. CDR3 sequence (DNA): TGTGCCAGTAGGTTCGTAGGTGGCTACACCTTC. Translating it yields CASRFVGGYTF.

The chain links TRBV6-5 to TRBJ2-5; 7 nucleotides align to TRBD1. Germline V gene lookup returns CDR1 MNHEY and CDR2 SVGAGI. Trimming removed 5 bases from V and 4 bases from J; junction bases left unmatched: 7. The CDR3 sequence is 14 residues long. In DNA, the CDR3 is TGTGCCAGCAGTACGACAGGGTTTGGAGAGACCCAGTACTTC. It encodes CASSTTGFGETQYF.

The rearrangement joins TRBV30 to TRBJ1-2, with D possibly TRBD1 on 5 matching bases. The length of the CDR3 is 11 residues. Germline CDR1 and CDR2: GTSNPN and SVGIG (reference sequence). Trimming took 0 bases from V and 7 from J, leaving 6 bases between them. CDR3 protein: CAWSVGGGYTF. The CDR3 DNA is TGTGCCTGGAGTGTCGGGGGTGGCTACACCTTC.

V gene TRBV4-3 combines with J gene TRBJ2-7, with D possibly being TRBD2 (6 bases). Deletions cut 1 base from V and 2 bases from J, with 9 bases between. The CDR3 loop spans 14 amino acids. In germline, CDR1 is LGHNA, CDR2 YSLEER. The CDR3 is CASSQARETYEQYF. CDR3 nucleotide sequence: TGCGCCAGCAGCCAAGCTCGGGAGACCTACGAGCAGTACTTC.

The chain uses TRBV18 and TRBJ1-1; D might be TRBD1 (5 bases). The CDR3 runs 13 residues. CDR1 and CDR2 from the germline V gene are KGHSH and LQKENI. With 8 bases removed from V and 1 base from J, the gap between germline ends came to 11 bases. CDR3 nucleotides: TGTGCCAGCCAGGGAGGGGAGAACACTGAAGCTTTCTTT. Amino acid sequence: CASQGGENTEAFF.

The chain is built from TRBV27 and TRBJ2-1, with 9 nucleotides matching TRBD2. The CDR3 runs 14 residues. Germline assignment: CDR1 MNHEY and CDR2 SMNVEV (reference sequence). The V gene end was trimmed by 5 bases and the J gene end by 3 bases; junction bases not matched to a gene: 2. CDR3 nucleotide sequence: TGTGCCAGCAGTACTAGCGGGCTCTACAATGAGCAGTTCTTC. This sequence encodes CASSTSGLYNEQFF.

The CDR3 here is CASSPSEGNTIYF. For the CDR3, the DNA is TGTGCCAGCAGCCCATCGGAGGGAAACACCATATATTTT. V gene TRBV28 combines with J gene TRBJ1-3; D unclear. The V end was cut by 6 bases, the J end by 4 bases, with 10 bases between. This CDR3 has 13 amino acids. Germline lookup yields CDR1 MDHEN and CDR2 SYDVKM.

This clone turned up a few times. The chain links TRBV29-1 to TRBJ2-7, with TRBD2 identical over 7 bases. The V gene's germline CDR1 is SQVTM and CDR2 ANQGSEA. The CDR3 spans 13 residues. V gave up 6 bases and J gave up 6 bases; unmatched junction bases: 11. CDR3 region: CSVVLAYSSEQYF. The CDR3, as DNA: TGCAGCGTAGTACTAGCGTATTCCAGCGAGCAGTACTTC.

V usage is TRBV6-1 and J usage is TRBJ2-5, with D possibly TRBD1 on 5 matching bases. Per germline, CDR1 MNHNS and CDR2 SASEGT. Trimming removed 0 bases at V and 1 base at J, with 6 bases between. CDR3 length: 14 amino acids. Here the CDR3 reads CASSEAQGQETQYF. CDR3 DNA sequence: TGTGCCAGCAGTGAAGCCCAGGGCCAAGAGACCCAGTACTTC.

The chain is built from TRBV27 and TRBJ2-1, with TRBD2 identical over 9 bases. The junction had 4 bases not matched to a gene; V was cut back by 7 bases and J by 0 bases. Germline V gene lookup returns CDR1 MNHEY and CDR2 SMNVEV (reference sequence). This CDR3 spans 15 amino acids. The CDR3 region has the DNA TGTGCCAGCACACTAGCGGGTTACTCCTACAATGAGCAGTTCTTC. Translated, it gives CASTLAGYSYNEQFF.

This chain connects TRBV5-6 to TRBJ2-7, with D perhaps matching TRBD1 (5 bases). The CDR3 runs to 13 residues. Trimming removed 3 bases from V and 0 bases from J, with 7 bases in between. Germline V gives CDR1 SGHDT, CDR2 YYEEEE. The CDR3 is CASSSGNSYEQYF. The CDR3 DNA reads TGTGCCAGCAGCTCAGGGAACTCCTACGAGCAGTACTTC.

The chain uses TRBV11-2 and TRBJ2-3; D is ambiguous. Trimming cost V 7 bases and J 6 bases, with 20 bases left between them. Germline CDR1 reads SGHAT; CDR2 reads FQNNGV. This CDR3 spans 15 amino acids. In nucleotides, the CDR3 is TGTGCCAGCACCGCTGCTATAAGCACGCCGGATACGCAGTATTTT. It yields the protein CASTAAISTPDTQYF.

This clone was detected only once. The chain employs TRBV7-9 and TRBJ1-2; 7 nucleotides agree with TRBD1. The germline V gene encodes CDR1 SEHNR and CDR2 FQNEAQ (reference sequence). Germline trimming cut 4 bases from V and 8 bases from J; bases unmatched to any gene: 13. This CDR3 comprises 15 residues. The CDR3, as DNA: TGTGCCAGCAGCTCCTCGACAGGGTTTTATGGAGGCTACACCTTC. Translating it yields CASSSSTGFYGGYTF.

The chain joins TRBV19 to TRBJ2-7; 7 bases agree with TRBD1. V trimming: 1 base; J trimming: 3 bases; junction bases outside the gene matches: 0. The CDR3 spans 13 residues. CDR1 and CDR2 from the germline V gene are LNHDA and SQIVND (reference sequence). CDR3 bases: TGTGCCAGTAGTATAGGGGACAGCTACGAGCAGTACTTC. Translated, it gives CASSIGDSYEQYF.